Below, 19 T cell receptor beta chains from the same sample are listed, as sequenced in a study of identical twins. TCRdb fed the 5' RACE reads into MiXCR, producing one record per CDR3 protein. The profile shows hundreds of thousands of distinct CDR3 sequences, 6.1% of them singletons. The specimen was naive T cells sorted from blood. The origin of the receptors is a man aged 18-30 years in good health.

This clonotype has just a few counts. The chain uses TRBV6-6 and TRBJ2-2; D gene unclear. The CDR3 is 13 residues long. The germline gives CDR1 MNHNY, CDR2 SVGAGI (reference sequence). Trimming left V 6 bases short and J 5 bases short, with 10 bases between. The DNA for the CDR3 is TGTGCCAGCAGAAACGGTGGAACCGGGGAGCTGTTTTTT. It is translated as CASRNGGTGELFF.

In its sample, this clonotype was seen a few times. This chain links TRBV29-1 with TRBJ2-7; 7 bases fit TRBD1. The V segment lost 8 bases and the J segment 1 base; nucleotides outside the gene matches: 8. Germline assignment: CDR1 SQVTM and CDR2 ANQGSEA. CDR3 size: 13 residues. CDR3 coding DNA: TGCAGCTATCGGGACAGATATTCCTACGAGCAGTACTTC. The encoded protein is CSYRDRYSYEQYF.

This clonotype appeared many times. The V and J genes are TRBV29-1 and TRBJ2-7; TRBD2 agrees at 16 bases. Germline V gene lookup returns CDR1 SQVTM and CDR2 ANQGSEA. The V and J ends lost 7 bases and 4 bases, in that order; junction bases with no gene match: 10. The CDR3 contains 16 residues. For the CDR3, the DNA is TGCAGCGCCAAGAAAGGGACTAGCGGGAGGGCGTACGAGCAGTACTTC. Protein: CSAKKGTSGRAYEQYF.

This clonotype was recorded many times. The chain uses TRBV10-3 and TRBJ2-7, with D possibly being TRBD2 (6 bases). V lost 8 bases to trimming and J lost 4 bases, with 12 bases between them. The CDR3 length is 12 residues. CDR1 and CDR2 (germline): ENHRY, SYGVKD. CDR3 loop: CAIPGDPYEQYF. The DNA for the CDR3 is TGTGCCATCCCGGGGGACCCATACGAGCAGTACTTC.

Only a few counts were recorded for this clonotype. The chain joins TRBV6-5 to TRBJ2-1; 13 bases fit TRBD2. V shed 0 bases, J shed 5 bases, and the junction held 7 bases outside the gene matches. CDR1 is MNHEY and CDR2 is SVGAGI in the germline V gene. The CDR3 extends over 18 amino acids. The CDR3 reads CASSYSFPTSGRNNEQFF. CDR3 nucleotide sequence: TGTGCCAGCAGTTACTCATTCCCGACTAGCGGGAGGAACAATGAGCAGTTCTTC.

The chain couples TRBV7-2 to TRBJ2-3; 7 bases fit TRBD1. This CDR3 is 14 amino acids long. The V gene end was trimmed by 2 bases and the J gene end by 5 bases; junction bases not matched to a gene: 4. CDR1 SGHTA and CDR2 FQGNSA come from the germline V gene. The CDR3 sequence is CASSLPRQGDTQYF. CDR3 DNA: TGTGCCAGCAGCTTACCACGACAGGGAGATACGCAGTATTTT.

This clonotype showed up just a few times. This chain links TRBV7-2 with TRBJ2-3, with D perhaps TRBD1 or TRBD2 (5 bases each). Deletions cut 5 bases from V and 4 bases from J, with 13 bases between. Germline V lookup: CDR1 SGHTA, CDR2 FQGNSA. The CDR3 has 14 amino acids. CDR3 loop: CASSPGSRADTQYF. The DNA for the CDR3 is TGTGCCAGCAGCCCAGGGAGTCGTGCAGATACGCAGTATTTT.

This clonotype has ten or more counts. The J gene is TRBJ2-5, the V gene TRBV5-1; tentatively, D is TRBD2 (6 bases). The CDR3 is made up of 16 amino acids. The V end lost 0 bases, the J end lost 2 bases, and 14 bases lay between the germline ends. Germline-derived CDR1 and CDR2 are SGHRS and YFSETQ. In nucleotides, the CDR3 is TGCGCCAGCAGCTTGGTACGGGAGAGGAAGCAAGAGACCCAGTACTTC. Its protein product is CASSLVRERKQETQYF. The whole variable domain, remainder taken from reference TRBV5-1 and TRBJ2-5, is KAGVTQTPRYLIKTRGQQVTLSCSPISGHRSVSWYQQTPGQGLQFLFEYFSETQRNKGNFPGRFSGRQFSNSRSEMNVSTLELGDSALYLCASSLVRERKQETQYFGPGTRLLVL.

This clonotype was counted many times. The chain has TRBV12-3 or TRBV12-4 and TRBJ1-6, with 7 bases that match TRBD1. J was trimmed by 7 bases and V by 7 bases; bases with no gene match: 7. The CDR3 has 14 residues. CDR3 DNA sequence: TGTGCCAGCAATACCAGGGGGAAGAATTCACCCCTCCACTTT. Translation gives CASNTRGKNSPLHF.

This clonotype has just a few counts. The CDR3 is CASSARTGLQFF. The CDR3 nucleotides read TGTGCCAGCAGCGCCCGGACTGGCCTTCAGTTCTTC. The rearrangement links TRBV2 to TRBJ2-1, with D perhaps matching TRBD2 (5 bases). This CDR3 has 12 residues. CDR1 is SNHLY, CDR2 FYNNEI, per germline. V lost 6 bases to trimming and J lost 13 bases, with 16 bases between them.

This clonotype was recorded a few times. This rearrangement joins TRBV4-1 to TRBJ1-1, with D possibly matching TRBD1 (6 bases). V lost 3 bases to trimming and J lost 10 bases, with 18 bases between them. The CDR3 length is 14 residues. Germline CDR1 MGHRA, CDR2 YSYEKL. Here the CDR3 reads CASSHSHTGFGAFF. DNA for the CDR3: TGCGCCAGCAGCCACTCCCACACAGGGTTTGGAGCTTTCTTT.

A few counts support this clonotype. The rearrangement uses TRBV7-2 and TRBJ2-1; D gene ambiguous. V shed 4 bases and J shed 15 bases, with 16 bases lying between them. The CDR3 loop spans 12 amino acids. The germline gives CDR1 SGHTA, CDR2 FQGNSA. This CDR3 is CASSYRPDDAFF. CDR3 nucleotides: TGTGCCAGCAGCTACCGGCCAGACGATGCGTTCTTC.

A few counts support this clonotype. The CDR3 region is CASSQEVTGGYNSPLHF. CDR3 in DNA: TGCGCCAGCAGCCAAGAAGTCACAGGGGGATATAATTCACCCCTCCACTTT. The chain recombines TRBV4-1 with TRBJ1-6; 8 nucleotides agree with TRBD1. Per the germline V gene, CDR1 is MGHRA and CDR2 is YSYEKL. With 0 bases clipped from V and 4 bases from J, the junction kept 5 bases outside the gene matches. The CDR3 has 17 amino acids.

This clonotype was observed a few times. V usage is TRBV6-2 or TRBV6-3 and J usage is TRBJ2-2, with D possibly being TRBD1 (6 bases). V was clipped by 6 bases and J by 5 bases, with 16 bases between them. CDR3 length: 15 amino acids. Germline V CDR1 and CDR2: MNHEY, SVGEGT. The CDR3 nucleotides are TGTGCCAGCAGCCGGACAGTATCAAGAACCGGGGAGCTGTTTTTT. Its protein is CASSRTVSRTGELFF.

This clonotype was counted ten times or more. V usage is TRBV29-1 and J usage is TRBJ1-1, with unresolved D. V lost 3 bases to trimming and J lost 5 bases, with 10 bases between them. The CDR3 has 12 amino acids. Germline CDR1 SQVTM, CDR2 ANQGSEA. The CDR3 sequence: CSVDAVGTEAFF. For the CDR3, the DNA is TGCAGCGTTGATGCAGTTGGGACTGAAGCTTTCTTT. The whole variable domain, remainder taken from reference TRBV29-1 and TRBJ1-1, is SAVISQKPSRDICQRGTSLTIQCQVDSQVTMMFWYRQQPGQSLTLIATANQGSEATYESGFVIDKFPISRPNLTFSTLTVSNMSPEDSSIYLCSVDAVGTEAFFGQGTRLTVV.

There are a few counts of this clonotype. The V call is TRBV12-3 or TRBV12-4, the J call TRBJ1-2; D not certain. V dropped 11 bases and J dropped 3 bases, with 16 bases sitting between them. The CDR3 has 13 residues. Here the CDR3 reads CASFFVPDYGYTF. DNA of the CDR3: TGTGCCTCTTTCTTTGTTCCAGACTATGGCTACACCTTC.

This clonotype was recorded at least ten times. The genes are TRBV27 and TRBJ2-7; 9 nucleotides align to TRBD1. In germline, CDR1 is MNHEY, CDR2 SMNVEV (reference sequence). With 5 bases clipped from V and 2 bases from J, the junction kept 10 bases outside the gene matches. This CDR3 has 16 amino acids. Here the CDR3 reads CASSPKAGTGPYEQYF. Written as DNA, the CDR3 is TGTGCCAGCAGTCCCAAAGCCGGGACAGGGCCCTACGAGCAGTACTTC.

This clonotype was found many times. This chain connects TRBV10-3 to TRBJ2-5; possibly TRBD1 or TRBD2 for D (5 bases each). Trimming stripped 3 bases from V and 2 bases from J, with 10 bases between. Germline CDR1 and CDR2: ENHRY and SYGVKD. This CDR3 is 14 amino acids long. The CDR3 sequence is CAISDPWGQETQYF. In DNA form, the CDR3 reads TGTGCCATCAGTGACCCATGGGGGCAAGAGACCCAGTACTTC.

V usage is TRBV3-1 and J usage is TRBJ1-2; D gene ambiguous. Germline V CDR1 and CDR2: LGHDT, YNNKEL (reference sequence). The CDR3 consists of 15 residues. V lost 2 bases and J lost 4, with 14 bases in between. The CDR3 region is CASSQNTARSYGYTF. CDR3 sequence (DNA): TGTGCCAGCAGCCAAAATACAGCCCGGAGCTATGGCTACACCTTC.